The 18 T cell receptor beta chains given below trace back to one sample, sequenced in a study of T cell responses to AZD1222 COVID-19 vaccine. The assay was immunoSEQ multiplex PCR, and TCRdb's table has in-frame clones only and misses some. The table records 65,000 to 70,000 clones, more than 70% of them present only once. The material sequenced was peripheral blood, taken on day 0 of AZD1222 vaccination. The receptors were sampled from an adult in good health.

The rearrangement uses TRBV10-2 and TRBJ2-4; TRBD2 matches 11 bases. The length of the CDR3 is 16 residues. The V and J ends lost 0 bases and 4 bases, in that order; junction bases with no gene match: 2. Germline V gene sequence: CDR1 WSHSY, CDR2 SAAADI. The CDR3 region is CASSESGLAAKNIQYF. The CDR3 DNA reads TGCGCCAGCAGTGAGTCGGGACTAGCGGCTAAAAACATTCAGTACTTC.

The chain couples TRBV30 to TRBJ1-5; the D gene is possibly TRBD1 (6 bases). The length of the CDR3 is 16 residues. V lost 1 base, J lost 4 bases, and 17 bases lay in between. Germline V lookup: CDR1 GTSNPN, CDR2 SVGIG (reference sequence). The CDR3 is CAWSGRGGLENQPQHF. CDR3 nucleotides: TGTGCCTGGAGTGGGCGGGGGGGCCTAGAAAATCAGCCCCAGCATTTT.

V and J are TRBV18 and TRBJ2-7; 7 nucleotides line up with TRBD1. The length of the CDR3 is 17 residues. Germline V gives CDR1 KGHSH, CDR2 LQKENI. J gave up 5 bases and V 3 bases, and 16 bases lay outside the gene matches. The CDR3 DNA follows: TGTGCCAGCTCACCCCCCAACCTTCGTAGGGGGCCCCACGAGCAGTACTTC. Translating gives CASSPPNLRRGPHEQYF.

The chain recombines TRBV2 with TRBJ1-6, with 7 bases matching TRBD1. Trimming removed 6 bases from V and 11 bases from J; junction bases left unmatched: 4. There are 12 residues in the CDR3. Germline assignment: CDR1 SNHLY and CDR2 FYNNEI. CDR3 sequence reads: CASRRDSAPLHF. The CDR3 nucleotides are TGTGCCAGCAGGAGGGACAGCGCACCCCTCCACTTT.

CDR3 protein: CAWMGGPGGYTF. For the CDR3, the DNA is TGTGCCTGGATGGGTGGACCGGGTGGCTACACCTTC. The chain uses TRBV30 and TRBJ1-2; D ambiguous. The CDR3 sequence is 12 residues long. The V and J ends lost 4 bases and 7 bases respectively, with 13 bases between them. Germline V gene sequence: CDR1 GTSNPN, CDR2 SVGIG (reference sequence).

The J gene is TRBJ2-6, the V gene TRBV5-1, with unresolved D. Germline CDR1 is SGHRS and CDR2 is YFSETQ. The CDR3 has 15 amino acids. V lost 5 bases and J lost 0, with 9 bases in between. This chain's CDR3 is CASRVAGSGANVLTF. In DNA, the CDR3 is TGCGCCAGCAGGGTAGCAGGCTCTGGGGCCAACGTCCTGACTTTC.

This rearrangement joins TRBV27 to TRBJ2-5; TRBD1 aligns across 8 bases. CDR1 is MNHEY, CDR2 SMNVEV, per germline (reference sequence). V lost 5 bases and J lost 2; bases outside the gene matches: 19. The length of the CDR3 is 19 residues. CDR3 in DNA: TGTGCCAGCAGTCACGGGACAGGAGAATTCCTTAGGCCACAAGAGACCCAGTACTTC. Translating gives CASSHGTGEFLRPQETQYF.

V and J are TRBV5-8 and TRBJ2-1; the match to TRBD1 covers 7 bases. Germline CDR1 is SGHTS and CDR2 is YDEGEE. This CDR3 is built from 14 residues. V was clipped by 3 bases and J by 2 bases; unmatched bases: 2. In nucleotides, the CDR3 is TGTGCCAGCAGCTCGGGACAGACCTACAATGAGCAGTTCTTC. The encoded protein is CASSSGQTYNEQFF.

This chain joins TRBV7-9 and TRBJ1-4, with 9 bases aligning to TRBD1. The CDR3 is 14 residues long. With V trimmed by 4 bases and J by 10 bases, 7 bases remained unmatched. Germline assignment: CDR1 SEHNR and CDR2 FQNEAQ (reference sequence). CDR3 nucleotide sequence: TGTGCCAGCAGCTCGGGACAGGGTCTCGGAAAACTGTTTTTT. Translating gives CASSSGQGLGKLFF.

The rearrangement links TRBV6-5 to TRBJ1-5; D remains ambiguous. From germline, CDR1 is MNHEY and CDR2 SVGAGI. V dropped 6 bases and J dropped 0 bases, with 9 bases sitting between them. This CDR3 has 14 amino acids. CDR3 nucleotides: TGTGCCAGCAGAATACAGCTTAGCAATCAGCCCCAGCATTTT. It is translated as CASRIQLSNQPQHF.

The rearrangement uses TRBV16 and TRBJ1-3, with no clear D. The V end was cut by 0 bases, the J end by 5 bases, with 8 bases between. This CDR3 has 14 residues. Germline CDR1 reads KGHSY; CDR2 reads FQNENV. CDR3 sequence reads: CASSQSDGRNTIYF. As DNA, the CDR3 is TGTGCCAGCAGCCAATCAGACGGCCGAAACACCATATATTTT.

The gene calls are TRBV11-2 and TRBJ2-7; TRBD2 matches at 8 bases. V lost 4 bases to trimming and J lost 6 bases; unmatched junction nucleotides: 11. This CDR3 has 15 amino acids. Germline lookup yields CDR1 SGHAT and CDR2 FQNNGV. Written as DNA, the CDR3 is TGTGCCAGCAGCTCACTAGCGGAGATAACTAGCGAGCAGTACTTC. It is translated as CASSSLAEITSEQYF.

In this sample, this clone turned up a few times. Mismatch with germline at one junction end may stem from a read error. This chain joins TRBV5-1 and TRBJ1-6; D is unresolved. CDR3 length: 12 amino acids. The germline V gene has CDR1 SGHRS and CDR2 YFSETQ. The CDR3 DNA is TGCGCCAGCAGCTCCGATAATTCACCCCTCCACTTT. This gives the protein CASSSDNSPLHF.

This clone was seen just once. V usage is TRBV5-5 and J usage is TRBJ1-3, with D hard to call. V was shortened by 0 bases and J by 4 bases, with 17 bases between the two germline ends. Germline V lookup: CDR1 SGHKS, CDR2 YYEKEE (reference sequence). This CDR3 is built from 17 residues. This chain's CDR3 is CASSLEIVGHSGNTIYF. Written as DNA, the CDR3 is TGTGCCAGCAGCTTGGAGATAGTAGGGCACTCAGGAAACACCATATATTTT.

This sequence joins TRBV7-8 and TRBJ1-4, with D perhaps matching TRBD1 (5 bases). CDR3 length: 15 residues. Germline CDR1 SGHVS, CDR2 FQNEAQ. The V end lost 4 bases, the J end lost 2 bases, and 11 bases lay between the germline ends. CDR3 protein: CASSWDRQTNEKLFF. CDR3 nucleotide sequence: TGTGCCAGCAGCTGGGATAGACAGACTAATGAAAAACTGTTTTTT.

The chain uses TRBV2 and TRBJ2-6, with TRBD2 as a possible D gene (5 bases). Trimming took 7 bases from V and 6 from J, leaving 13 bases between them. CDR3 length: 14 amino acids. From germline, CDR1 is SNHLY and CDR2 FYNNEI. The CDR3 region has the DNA TGTGCCAGCATACTAGAGCCCACGGCCAACGTCCTGACTTTC. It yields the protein CASILEPTANVLTF.

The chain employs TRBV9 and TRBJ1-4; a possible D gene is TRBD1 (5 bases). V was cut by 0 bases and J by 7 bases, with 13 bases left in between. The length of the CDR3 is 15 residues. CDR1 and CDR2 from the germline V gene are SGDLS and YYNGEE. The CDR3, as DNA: TGTGCCAGCAGCGTAGCATTTGGGGGGAGTGAAAAACTGTTTTTT. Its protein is CASSVAFGGSEKLFF. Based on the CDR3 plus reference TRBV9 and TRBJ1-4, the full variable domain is DSGVTQTPKHLITATGQRVTLRCSPRSGDLSVYWYQQSLDQGLQFLIQYYNGEERAKGNILERFSAQQFPDLHSELNLSSLELGDSALYFCASSVAFGGSEKLFFGSGTQLSVL.

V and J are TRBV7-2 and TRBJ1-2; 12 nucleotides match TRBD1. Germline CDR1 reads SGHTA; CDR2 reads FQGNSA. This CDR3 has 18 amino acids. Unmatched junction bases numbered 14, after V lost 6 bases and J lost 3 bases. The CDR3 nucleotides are TGTGCCAGCAGGATGTCCGGGACAGGGGGCAACGGAGACTATGGCTACACCTTC. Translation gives CASRMSGTGGNGDYGYTF. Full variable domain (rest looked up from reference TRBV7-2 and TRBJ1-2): GAGVSQSPSNKVTEKGKDVELRCDPISGHTALYWYRQSLGQGLEFLIYFQGNSAPDKSGLPSDRFSAERTGGSVSTLTIQRTQQEDSAVYLCASRMSGTGGNGDYGYTFGSGTRLTVV.